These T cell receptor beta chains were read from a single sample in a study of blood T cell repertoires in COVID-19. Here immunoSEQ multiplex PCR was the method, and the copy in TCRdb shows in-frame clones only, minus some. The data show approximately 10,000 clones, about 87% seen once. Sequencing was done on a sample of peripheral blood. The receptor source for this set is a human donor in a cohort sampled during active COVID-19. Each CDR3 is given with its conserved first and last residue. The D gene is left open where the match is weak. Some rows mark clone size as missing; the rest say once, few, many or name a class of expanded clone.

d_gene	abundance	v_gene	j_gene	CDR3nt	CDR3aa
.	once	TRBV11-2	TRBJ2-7	TGTGCCAGCAGCTTAGAAAGGAACAGAGTTGACTCCTACGAGCAGTACTTC	CASSLERNRVDSYEQYF
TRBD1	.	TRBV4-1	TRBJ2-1	TGCGCCAGCAGCCAAGAGGTAGGGACAGCCAGAAATGAGCAGTTCTTC	CASSQEVGTARNEQFF
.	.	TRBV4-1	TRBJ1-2	TGCGCCAGCAGCCAGGATCAGGGTAACTATGGCTACACCTTC	CASSQDQGNYGYTF
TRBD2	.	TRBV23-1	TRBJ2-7	TGCGCCAGCAGTCAATCGCCTAGCGGGAGGGTATACGAGCAGTACTTC	CASSQSPSGRVYEQYF
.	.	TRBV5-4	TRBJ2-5	TGTGCCAGCAGCTTGGCTAGCTGGGGAAAGACCCAGTACTTC	CASSLASWGKTQYF
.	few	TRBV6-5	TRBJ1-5	TGTGCCAGCAGTATTACAGGGTCCGACCAGCCCCAGCATTTT	CASSITGSDQPQHF
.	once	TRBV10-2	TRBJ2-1	TGCGCCAGCAAGAGCGACGACTCCTACAATGAGCAGTTCTTC	CASKSDDSYNEQFF
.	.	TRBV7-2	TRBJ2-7	TGTGCCAGCAGCTTTCCTCTTACCGGGACAAAAAACGAGCAGTACTTC	CASSFPLTGTKNEQYF
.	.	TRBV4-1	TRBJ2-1	TGCGCCAGCAGCCAACCGGGGACTGCAAACAATGAGCAGTTCTTC	CASSQPGTANNEQFF
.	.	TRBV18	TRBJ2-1	TGTGCCAGCTCACCACCCCCAGGGCAGCGCTCCTACAATGAGCAGTTCTTC	CASSPPPGQRSYNEQFF
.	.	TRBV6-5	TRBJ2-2	TGTGCCAGCAGTTACGGGGCTAGAAGGACCGGGGAGCTGTTTTTT	CASSYGARRTGELFF
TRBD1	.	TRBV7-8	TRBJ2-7	TGTGCCAGCAGCTTAGTTGGAGACAGGGAATACGAGCAGTACTTC	CASSLVGDREYEQYF
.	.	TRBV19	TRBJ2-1	TGTGCCACCCGAGCGGAGGGAGAATGGAATGAGCAGTTCTTC	CATRAEGEWNEQFF
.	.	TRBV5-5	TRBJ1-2	TGTGCCAGCAGCTTGGACAGTTATGGCTACACCTTC	CASSLDSYGYTF
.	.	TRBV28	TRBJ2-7	TGTGCCAGCAGTGGATTAGACTGCCCGAGGAGTTACGAGCAGTACTTC	CASSGLDCPRSYEQYF
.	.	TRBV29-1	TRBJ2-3	TGCAGCGTCAATAGGGGGAGCGTCACAGATACGCAGTATTTT	CSVNRGSVTDTQYF
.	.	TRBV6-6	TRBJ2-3	TGTGCCAGCAGCGGACAGCTCGATGGAGATACGCAGTATTTT	CASSGQLDGDTQYF